This T cell receptor (beta chain) was recovered during a study of blood T cell repertoires in COVID-19. The wider study: Italy, Spain and the United States were the sources of the convalescent and acute COVID-19 samples. From T cells, B-cell-depleted T cells, or PBMCs came the material, which was cDNA or gDNA.

As originally analysed: Reference gene primer amplification in the assay estimated nucleated cell counts. The data were produced by immunoSEQ multiplex PCR, yet TCRdb's version contains in-frame clones alone and is incomplete. Clonal size and the V and J genes are those of that table, whereas D and trimming came from the DNA. This sample carries under 150,000 clones, about 77% of them seen once, and the ten largest clones take 20%. V dropped 4 bases and J dropped 4; count of bases not matched to a gene: 3. CDR1 and CDR2 from the germline V gene are SGHRS and YFSETQ. The CDR3 loop spans 15 amino acids.

The source is a man older than 75 with acute or convalescent COVID-19. Sequences were obtained from peripheral blood. This chain joins TRBV5-1 and TRBJ1-6, with 9 bases aligning to TRBD1. The CDR3 loop is CASSQQGAYNSPLHF. CDR3 in DNA: TGCGCCAGCAGCCAACAGGGGGCATATAATTCACCCCTCCACTTT. Variable domain in full (rest from reference TRBV5-1 and TRBJ1-6): KAGVTQTPRYLIKTRGQQVTLSCSPISGHRSVSWYQQTPGQGLQFLFEYFSETQRNKGNFPGRFSGRQFSNSRSEMNVSTLELGDSALYLCASSQQGAYNSPLHFGNGTRLTVT.